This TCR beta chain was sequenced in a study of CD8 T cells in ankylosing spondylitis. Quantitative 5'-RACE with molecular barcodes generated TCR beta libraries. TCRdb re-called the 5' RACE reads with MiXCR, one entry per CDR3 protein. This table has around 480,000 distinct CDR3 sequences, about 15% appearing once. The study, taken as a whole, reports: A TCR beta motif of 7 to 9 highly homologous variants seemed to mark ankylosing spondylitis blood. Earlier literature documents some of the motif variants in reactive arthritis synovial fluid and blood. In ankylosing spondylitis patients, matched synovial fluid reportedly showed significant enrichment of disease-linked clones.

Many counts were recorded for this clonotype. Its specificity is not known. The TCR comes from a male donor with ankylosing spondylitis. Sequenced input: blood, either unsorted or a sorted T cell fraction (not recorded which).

CDR3 DNA: TGTGCCAGCAGCTTAGGGACTAGCGGGACGCTATACAATGAGCAGTTCTTC. This encodes CASSLGTSGTLYNEQFF. V is TRBV7-9 and J is TRBJ2-1, with 12 nucleotides matching TRBD2. CDR3 length: 17 residues. J gave up 4 bases and V 1 base, and 5 bases lay outside the gene matches. Germline assignment: CDR1 SEHNR and CDR2 FQNEAQ (reference sequence).